One and the same sample provided the 21 T cell receptor beta chains below, sequenced in a study of naive and memory T cell subsets. Amplification of ligated cDNA took four PCR rounds with SP2 and nested alpha and beta constant primers. TCRdb passed the 5' RACE reads through MiXCR, listing each CDR3 protein once. The repertoire has 45,000 to 55,000 distinct CDR3 sequences, 4% to 5% of them found once; the top ten carry 0.7% to 0.9%. A UMI-containing oligonucleotide was joined by 3' ligation to the TCR cDNA template. Receptors were obtained from a female donor in good health.

This clonotype was recorded at least ten times. CDR3 protein: CSVVGVGYEQYF. The CDR3 nucleotides are TGCAGCGTTGTTGGGGTTGGATACGAGCAGTACTTC. The rearrangement links TRBV29-1 to TRBJ2-7; no clear D gene. The CDR3 extends over 12 amino acids. Germline assignment: CDR1 SQVTM and CDR2 ANQGSEA. V was trimmed by 4 bases and J by 4 bases, leaving 11 bases between them.

The chain is built from TRBV7-9 and TRBJ2-3; D not resolved. The CDR3 extends over 12 amino acids. V lost 5 bases, J lost 4 bases, and 7 bases lay in between. Germline CDR1 reads SEHNR; CDR2 reads FQNEAQ (reference sequence). The chain's CDR3 is CASSLQADTQYF. Written as DNA, the CDR3 is TGTGCCAGCAGCCTTCAGGCAGATACGCAGTATTTT.

This clonotype was seen at least ten times. V usage is TRBV20-1 and J usage is TRBJ2-1; D ambiguous. V was shortened by 0 bases and J by 5 bases, with 11 bases between the two germline ends. CDR1 and CDR2 (germline): DFQATT, SNEGSKA (reference sequence). CDR3 size: 14 residues. The CDR3 region is CSARDGTGNNEQFF. For the CDR3, the DNA is TGCAGTGCTAGAGATGGTACCGGCAACAATGAGCAGTTCTTC.

This clonotype was detected a few times. The chain carries TRBV7-8 and TRBJ1-5, with TRBD1 matching 9 bases. This CDR3 comprises 15 residues. The germline V gene encodes CDR1 SGHVS and CDR2 FQNEAQ. The ends lost 6 bases at V and 3 bases at J; junction bases unmatched: 6. CDR3 nucleotides: TGTGCCAGCAGTCGACAGGGGGGGGACAATCAGCCCCAGCATTTT. Residues: CASSRQGGDNQPQHF. Together with reference TRBV7-8 and TRBJ1-5, the CDR3 gives the full variable domain: GAGVSQSPRYKVAKRGQDVALRCDPISGHVSLFWYQQALGQGPEFLTYFQNEAQLDKSGLPSDRFFAERPEGSVSTLKIQRTQQEDSAVYLCASSRQGGDNQPQHFGDGTRLSIL.

This clonotype was recorded many times. The rearrangement links TRBV20-1 to TRBJ2-1; possibly TRBD1 for D (7 bases). Germline V gene lookup returns CDR1 DFQATT and CDR2 SNEGSKA (reference sequence). The CDR3 spans 15 residues. Trimming removed 3 bases at V and 9 bases at J, with 21 bases between. This chain's CDR3 is CSASPSGGLLGEQFF. DNA for the CDR3: TGCAGTGCTAGCCCCTCAGGGGGGCTGTTAGGTGAGCAGTTCTTC.

This clonotype was seen many times. The chain uses TRBV7-2 and TRBJ2-3; possibly TRBD2 for D (5 bases). The V gene lost 2 bases and the J gene lost 2 bases, with 11 bases spanning the gap. Germline values: CDR1 SGHTA, CDR2 FQGNSA. This CDR3 has 15 amino acids. The CDR3 DNA is TGTGCCAGCAGCTTATCCGGAGGCCCCACAGATACGCAGTATTTT. It yields the protein CASSLSGGPTDTQYF.

At least ten counts were recorded for this clonotype. V is TRBV4-2 and J is TRBJ2-1; TRBD1 or TRBD2 may be the D gene (5 bases each). The CDR3 loop spans 13 amino acids. Germline lookup yields CDR1 LGHNA and CDR2 YNFKEQ. V was shortened by 3 bases and J by 6 bases, with 9 bases between the two germline ends. The CDR3 nucleotides are TGTGCCAGCAGCCAGGGGACGTTCAATGAGCAGTTCTTC. Protein product: CASSQGTFNEQFF.

This clonotype has ten or more counts. The V gene is TRBV15, the J gene TRBJ1-2; D gene ambiguous. V was shortened by 0 bases and J by 2 bases, with 7 bases between the two germline ends. The CDR3 has 14 residues. CDR1 is LNHNV, CDR2 YYDKDF, per germline (reference sequence). The chain's CDR3 is CATSRETANYGYTF. The CDR3 DNA is TGTGCCACCAGCAGAGAAACAGCGAACTATGGCTACACCTTC. Using reference TRBV15 and TRBJ1-2 for the parts outside the CDR3, the full variable domain is DAMVIQNPRYQVTQFGKPVTLSCSQTLNHNVMYWYQQKSSQAPKLLFHYYDKDFNNEADTPDNFQSRRPNTSFCFLDIRSPGLGDTAMYLCATSRETANYGYTFGSGTRLTVV.

This clonotype was seen a handful of times. The chain has TRBV7-9 and TRBJ2-7; 8 nucleotides align to TRBD2. The trim removed 1 base at V and 5 bases at J, leaving 7 bases unmatched. Germline CDR1 SEHNR, CDR2 FQNEAQ (reference sequence). The CDR3 is made up of 15 amino acids. This CDR3 is CASSLETSASHEQYF. DNA for the CDR3: TGTGCCAGCAGCTTAGAGACTAGCGCCTCACACGAGCAGTACTTC.

The CDR3 region is CASSEGRAWGQYF. As DNA, the CDR3 is TGTGCCAGCAGTGAAGGTCGTGCTTGGGGGCAGTACTTC. The chain combines TRBV2 with TRBJ2-7, with D hard to call. Trimming took off 1 base at V and 9 bases at J, with 13 bases between the two ends. The CDR3 has 13 residues. Germline V gives CDR1 SNHLY, CDR2 FYNNEI.

This clonotype was detected many times. The chain is built from TRBV28 and TRBJ1-4, with TRBD1 matching 8 bases. The germline V gene has CDR1 MDHEN and CDR2 SYDVKM. This CDR3 region has 14 residues. After removal of 3 bases from V and 7 bases from J, the junction contained 4 bases not matched to a gene. In DNA form, the CDR3 reads TGTGCCAGCAGTTTCAGGGGGCTGAGTGAAAAACTGTTTTTT. It yields the protein CASSFRGLSEKLFF.

The V call is TRBV12-3 or TRBV12-4, the J call TRBJ2-3; TRBD1 is a possible D gene (6 bases). The CDR3 has 13 amino acids. Trimming cost V 4 bases and J 4 bases, with 9 bases left between them. The CDR3, as DNA: TGTGCCAGCAGTTCTGGGGGCCCAGATACGCAGTATTTT. Translated: CASSSGGPDTQYF.

This clonotype was seen at least ten times. The CDR3 reads CASTPFASGRAGGELFF. The CDR3 bases are TGTGCCAGCACCCCCTTCGCTAGCGGGAGGGCCGGCGGGGAGCTGTTTTTT. This chain connects TRBV6-5 to TRBJ2-2, with TRBD2 matching over 12 bases. This CDR3 has 17 residues. Germline-derived CDR1 and CDR2 are MNHEY and SVGAGI. Trimming took 7 bases from V and 7 from J; bases not matched to a gene: 13.

This clonotype was recorded at least ten times. The chain has TRBV4-1 and TRBJ1-1; TRBD1 is a possible D gene (6 bases). Trimming pared 4 bases from V and 1 base from J, leaving 16 bases between. CDR3 length: 16 amino acids. Germline V gene data show CDR1 as MGHRA and CDR2 as YSYEKL. The CDR3 bases are TGCGCCAGCAGCCCCCTAGAACAGGGCGAGAACACTGAAGCTTTCTTT. This encodes CASSPLEQGENTEAFF.

This clonotype was counted many times. This rearrangement joins TRBV5-1 to TRBJ1-6; 7 nucleotides agree with TRBD1. The CDR3 contains 15 residues. Trimming took 5 bases from V and 7 from J; bases not matched to a gene: 9. The germline CDR1 and CDR2 sequences are SGHRS and YFSETQ. The CDR3 loop is CASRIAGTVNSPLHF. The DNA for the CDR3 is TGCGCCAGCAGAATTGCCGGGACAGTAAATTCACCCCTCCACTTT.

This clonotype has just a few counts. This chain links TRBV19 with TRBJ2-5, with 8 bases matching TRBD1. This CDR3 has 14 residues. Germline assignment: CDR1 LNHDA and CDR2 SQIVND (reference sequence). With V trimmed by 3 bases and J by 2 bases, 2 bases remained unmatched. CDR3 sequence reads: CASSMGTGQETQYF. The CDR3 nucleotides read TGTGCCAGTAGTATGGGGACAGGACAAGAGACCCAGTACTTC.

About this clonotype itself: This sequence may be a read error, since a much larger clone differs from it by one base. This chain uses TRBV20-1 with TRBJ2-5; weak D call: TRBD1 (5 bases). CDR1 is DFQATT, CDR2 SNEGSKA, per germline (reference sequence). Trimming removed 1 base from V and 5 bases from J, with 17 bases in between. CDR3 length: 15 amino acids. The CDR3, as DNA: TGCAGTGCTAGAGTCCAGCTGGAGAAGGGGGAGACCCAGTACTTC. Translating gives CSARVQLEKGETQYF.

Many counts were recorded for this clonotype. This rearrangement joins TRBV6-4 to TRBJ2-3, with 12 nucleotides matching TRBD2. Unmatched junction bases numbered 2, after V lost 3 bases and J lost 4 bases. CDR1 and CDR2 (germline): MRHNA, SNTAGT. The CDR3 runs 15 residues. CDR3 sequence (DNA): TGTGCCAGCAGTGAAGCTAGCGGGAGGGCAGATACGCAGTATTTT. This encodes CASSEASGRADTQYF.

At least ten counts were recorded for this clonotype. The gene calls are TRBV24-1 and TRBJ1-2; D is unresolved. This CDR3 has 13 residues. Trimming removed 5 bases at V and 6 bases at J, with 12 bases between. In germline, CDR1 is KGHDR, CDR2 SFDVKD. The CDR3 DNA is TGTGCCACCAGTGTGCGGCAGGATGATGGCTACACCTTC. It encodes CATSVRQDDGYTF.

This clonotype was seen repeatedly, ten times or more. The chain couples TRBV30 to TRBJ1-6; D is ambiguous. Germline values: CDR1 GTSNPN, CDR2 SVGIG (reference sequence). This CDR3 is built from 12 residues. V was trimmed by 0 bases and J by 14 bases, leaving 11 bases between them. CDR3 sequence reads: CAWSVGAQSLHF. The CDR3 bases are TGTGCCTGGAGTGTAGGCGCGCAATCCCTCCACTTT. The full variable domain, its missing parts supplied by reference TRBV30 and TRBJ1-6, is SQTIHQWPATLVQPVGSPLSLECTVEGTSNPNLYWYRQAAGRGLQLLFYSVGIGQISSEVPQNLSASRPQDRQFILSSKKLLLSDSGFYLCAWSVGAQSLHFGNGTRLTVT.

This clonotype was detected many times. This rearrangement joins TRBV29-1 to TRBJ1-1; no definite D call. Germline values: CDR1 SQVTM, CDR2 ANQGSEA. V lost 6 bases, J lost 2 bases, and 16 bases lay in between. This CDR3 has 14 residues. The CDR3 loop reads CSVHPPGKNTEAFF. The CDR3 nucleotides are TGCAGCGTCCATCCCCCGGGGAAAAACACTGAAGCTTTCTTT.